This T cell receptor beta chain was retrieved from a study of blood T cell repertoires in COVID-19. Profiling relied on immunoSEQ multiplex PCR, and the TCRdb table lists in-frame clones only, not all of them. The table shows 130,000 to 150,000 clones, with around 81% occurring only once. The recovered donors of Cohort 3 showed two negative PCRs, clearance, or symptom resolution. Looked up from germline, CDR1 is SQVTM and CDR2 is ANQGSEA. V lost 3 bases, J lost 5 bases, and 14 bases stayed unmatched. CDR3 length: 16 amino acids. The chain recombines TRBV29-1 with TRBJ1-2, with 8 bases aligning to TRBD1. The clonotype originates from a woman aged 40 to 55 who had recovered from COVID-19. The material sequenced was PBMCs or T cells enriched from blood (not recorded which). In nucleotides, the CDR3 is TGCAGCGTTGACACAGGGGGGGTGAAGTGGGGATATGGCTACACCTTC. Translating gives CSVDTGGVKWGYGYTF.